What follows describes a single TCR beta chain. Its antigen is currently unknown. This sample was included in a study of identical twins. The V and J ends lost 3 bases and 0 bases respectively, with 11 bases between them. The CDR3 is 15 residues long. CDR1 is MGHDK and CDR2 is SYGVNS in the germline V gene. TCRdb used MiXCR to reprocess the 5' RACE reads, holding one entry per CDR3 protein. The sample records about 340,000 distinct CDR3 sequences, around an eighth being singletons. General study results and limits: Conclusions were based on cross-sectional statistical analysis, without following the same donors. Within cord blood, abundant beta clonotypes carried fewer insertions, but memory repertoires showed no such trend. Beta out-of-frame sequences displayed a weaker excess of sharing between twins.

The data also belong to a second study, concerning yellow fever vaccine responses in identical twins.

The sequencing input was CD8+ T cells sorted from blood. The chain carries TRBV25-1 and TRBJ1-2; a possible D gene is TRBD1 (5 bases). This receptor was taken from a woman aged 18-30 years in good health. The DNA of the CDR3 is TGTGCCAGCAGTGATCAGTGGGGGGCTAACTATGGCTACACCTTC. This gives the protein CASSDQWGANYGYTF.